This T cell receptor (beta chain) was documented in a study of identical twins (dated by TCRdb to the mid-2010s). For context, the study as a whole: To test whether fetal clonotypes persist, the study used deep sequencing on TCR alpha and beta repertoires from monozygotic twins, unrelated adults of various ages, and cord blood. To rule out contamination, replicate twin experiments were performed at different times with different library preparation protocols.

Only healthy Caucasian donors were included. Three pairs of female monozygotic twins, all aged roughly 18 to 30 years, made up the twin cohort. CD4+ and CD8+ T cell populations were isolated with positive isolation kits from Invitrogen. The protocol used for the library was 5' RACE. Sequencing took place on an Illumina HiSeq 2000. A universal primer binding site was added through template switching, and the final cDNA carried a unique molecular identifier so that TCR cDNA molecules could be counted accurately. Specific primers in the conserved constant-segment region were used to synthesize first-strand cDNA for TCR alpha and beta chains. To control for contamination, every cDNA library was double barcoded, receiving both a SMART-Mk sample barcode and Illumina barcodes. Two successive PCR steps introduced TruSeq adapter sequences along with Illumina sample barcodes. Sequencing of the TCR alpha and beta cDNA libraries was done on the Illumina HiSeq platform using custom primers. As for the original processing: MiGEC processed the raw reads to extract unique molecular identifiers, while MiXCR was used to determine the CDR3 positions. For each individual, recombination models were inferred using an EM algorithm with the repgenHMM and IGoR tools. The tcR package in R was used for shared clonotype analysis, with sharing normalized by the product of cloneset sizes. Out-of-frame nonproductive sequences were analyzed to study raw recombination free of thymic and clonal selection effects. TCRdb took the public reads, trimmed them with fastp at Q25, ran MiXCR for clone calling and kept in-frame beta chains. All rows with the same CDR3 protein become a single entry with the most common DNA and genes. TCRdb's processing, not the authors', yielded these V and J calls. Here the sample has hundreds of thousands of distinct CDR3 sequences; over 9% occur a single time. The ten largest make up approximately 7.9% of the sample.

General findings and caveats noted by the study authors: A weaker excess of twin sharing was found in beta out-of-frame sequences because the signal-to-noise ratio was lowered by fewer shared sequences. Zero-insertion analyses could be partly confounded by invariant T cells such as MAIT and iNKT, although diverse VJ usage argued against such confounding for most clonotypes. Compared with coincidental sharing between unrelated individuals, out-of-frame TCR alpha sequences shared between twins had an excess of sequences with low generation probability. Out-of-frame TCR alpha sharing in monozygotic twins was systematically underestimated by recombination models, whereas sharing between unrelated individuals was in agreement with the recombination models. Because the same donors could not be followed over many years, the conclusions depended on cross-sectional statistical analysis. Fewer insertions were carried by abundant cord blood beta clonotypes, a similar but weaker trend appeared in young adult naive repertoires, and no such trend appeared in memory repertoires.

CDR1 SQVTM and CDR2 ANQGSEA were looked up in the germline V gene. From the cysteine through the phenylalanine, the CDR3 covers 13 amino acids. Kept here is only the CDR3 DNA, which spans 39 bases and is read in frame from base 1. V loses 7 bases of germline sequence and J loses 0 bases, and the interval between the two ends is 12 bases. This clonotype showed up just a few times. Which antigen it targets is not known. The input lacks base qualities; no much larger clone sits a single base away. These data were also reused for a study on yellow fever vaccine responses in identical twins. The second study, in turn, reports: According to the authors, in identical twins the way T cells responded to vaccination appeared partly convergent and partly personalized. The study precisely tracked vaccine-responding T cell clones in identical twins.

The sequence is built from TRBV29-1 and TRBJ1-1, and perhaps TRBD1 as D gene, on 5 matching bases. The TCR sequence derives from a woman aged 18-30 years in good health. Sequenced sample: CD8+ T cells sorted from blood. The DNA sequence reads TGCAGCGATGGGGGGGACTTGAACACTGAAGCTTTCTTT. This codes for CSDGGDLNTEAFF.